This TCR beta chain was sequenced in a study of T cells in Graves' hyperthyroidism and ophthalmopathy. V gave up 3 bases and J gave up 8 bases; unmatched junction bases: 14. Germline assignment: CDR1 SGHRS and CDR2 YFSETQ. CDR3 size: 16 residues. This clonotype was detected only once. Amplification of TCR beta CDR3 regions was performed using RNA transcripts as template. Primed by the HTBI set, a first-round RT-PCR was run on the TCR CDR3. MiXCR, applied by TCRdb to the multiplex PCR reads, yields one record per CDR3 protein. The table records approximately 720,000 distinct CDR3 sequences, around 19% of them present only once. Participants, patients aged 18 to 65, had newly diagnosed hyperthyroidism with a duration under 2 months. A patient was excluded if there was uncontrolled infection, other autoimmune disease, pregnancy or lactation. On the basis of clinical symptoms, serum thyroxine and TRAb, thyroid ultrasound and orbital computed tomography, diagnoses were made.

This clonotype originated in a woman between 45 and 60 years old with Graves' hyperthyroidism that later progressed to Graves' ophthalmopathy. The V gene is TRBV5-1, the J gene TRBJ2-5; 9 nucleotides align to TRBD2. The sample was blood. In DNA, the CDR3 is TGCGCCAGCAGCTCGGTTCCCAGCGGGGGGCTGGGAACCCAGTACTTC. Its translation: CASSSVPSGGLGTQYF.